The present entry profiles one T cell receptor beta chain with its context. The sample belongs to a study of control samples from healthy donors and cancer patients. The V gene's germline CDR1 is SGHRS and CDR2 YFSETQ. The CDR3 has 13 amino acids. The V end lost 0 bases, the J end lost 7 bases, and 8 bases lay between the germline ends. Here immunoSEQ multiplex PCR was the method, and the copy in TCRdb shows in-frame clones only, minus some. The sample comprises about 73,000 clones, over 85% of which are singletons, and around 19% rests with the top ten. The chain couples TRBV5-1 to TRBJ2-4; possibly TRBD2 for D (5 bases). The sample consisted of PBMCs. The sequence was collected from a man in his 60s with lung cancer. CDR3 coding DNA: TGCGCCAGCAGCTTGGAGGGAGAGAACATTCAGTACTTC. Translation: CASSLEGENIQYF. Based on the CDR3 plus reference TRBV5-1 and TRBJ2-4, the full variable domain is KAGVTQTPRYLIKTRGQQVTLSCSPISGHRSVSWYQQTPGQGLQFLFEYFSETQRNKGNFPGRFSGRQFSNSRSEMNVSTLELGDSALYLCASSLEGENIQYFGAGTRLSVL.